This passage covers 32 T cell receptor beta chains from one sample sequenced in a study of T cells after posttransplantation cyclophosphamide. Sequencing was performed with immunoSEQ multiplex PCR; in TCRdb, only in-frame clones are kept and a portion is missing. The sample has a few thousand clones, roughly 58% seen once. Specimen: memory CD8+ T cells sorted from blood. The receptor set was obtained from an older woman in good health, CMV-negative, and a related stem cell transplant donor.

The rearrangement links TRBV2 to TRBJ2-3; 7 positions agree with TRBD2. The trim removed 2 bases at V and 2 bases at J, leaving 7 bases unmatched. This CDR3 region has 16 residues. Germline V gives CDR1 SNHLY, CDR2 FYNNEI. The chain's CDR3 is CASSEPPSGPTDTQYF. Written as DNA, the CDR3 is TGTGCCAGCAGTGAACCACCTAGCGGACCCACAGATACGCAGTATTTT.

This rearrangement joins TRBV10-3 to TRBJ2-5, with D possibly being TRBD1 (6 bases). The last part of the DNA fits TRBJ2-7 better; the J call may be wrong. Looked up from germline, CDR1 is ENHRY and CDR2 is SYGVKD. This CDR3 spans 14 amino acids. The CDR3: CAISEYAGEYEQYF. The CDR3 DNA reads as TGTGCCATCAGTGAGTATGCAGGGGAATACGAGCAGTACTTC.

CDR3 sequence: CASSWDGAGGTQETQYF. The CDR3 nucleotides are TGTGCCAGCAGCTGGGATGGGGCGGGAGGTACCCAAGAGACCCAGTACTTC. This sequence joins TRBV5-6 and TRBJ2-5; 8 positions match TRBD2. Germline CDR1 SGHDT, CDR2 YYEEEE. Trimming cost V 3 bases and J 1 base; bases outside gene matches: 11. The CDR3 has 17 residues.

This clone was counted only a few times. The rearrangement uses TRBV4-1 and TRBJ2-7, with D tentatively TRBD1 (8 bases). Trimming shortened V by 1 base and J by 6 bases, and 19 bases separated the two germline ends. CDR3 length: 16 amino acids. The germline V gene has CDR1 MGHRA and CDR2 YSYEKL. The CDR3: CASSQGAGQGASEQYF. The CDR3 nucleotides read TGCGCCAGCAGCCAAGGAGCGGGGCAGGGGGCTAGCGAGCAGTACTTC.

DNA of the CDR3: TGTGCCTGGGGCCCGGGACAGGGTAATTCACCCCTCCACTTT. This encodes CAWGPGQGNSPLHF. This chain uses TRBV30 with TRBJ1-6; 9 bases fit TRBD1. The trim removed 5 bases at V and 6 bases at J, leaving 5 bases unmatched. Germline lookup yields CDR1 GTSNPN and CDR2 SVGIG (reference sequence). The CDR3 is made up of 14 amino acids.

V usage is TRBV4-1 and J usage is TRBJ1-2, with TRBD1 identical over 10 bases. Germline V lookup: CDR1 MGHRA, CDR2 YSYEKL. V lost 5 bases to trimming and J lost 8 bases; unmatched junction nucleotides: 8. The CDR3 covers 14 residues. This CDR3 reads CASSELGQGKGYTF. The CDR3 DNA follows: TGCGCCAGCAGCGAGCTGGGACAGGGGAAGGGCTACACCTTC.

This chain connects TRBV27 to TRBJ2-7; 8 bases fit TRBD2. Trimming cost V 5 bases and J 4 bases; bases outside gene matches: 10. Germline V gives CDR1 MNHEY, CDR2 SMNVEV (reference sequence). This CDR3 has 15 amino acids. The CDR3 loop is CASSPKGLAEYEQYF. DNA of the CDR3: TGTGCCAGCAGTCCTAAAGGACTAGCAGAGTACGAGCAGTACTTC.

The chain employs TRBV11-2 and TRBJ2-3, with a possible D match to TRBD2 (7 bases). V was cut by 3 bases and J by 5 bases, with 15 bases left in between. Germline V gene lookup returns CDR1 SGHAT and CDR2 FQNNGV. The CDR3 contains 15 residues. The CDR3 coding sequence is TGTGCCAGCAGCTTTACGGGGGGCCATGGAGATACGCAGTATTTT. It specifies CASSFTGGHGDTQYF.

J is TRBJ2-7 and V is TRBV28, with D tentatively TRBD1 (6 bases). CDR3 length: 12 amino acids. Germline V CDR1 and CDR2: MDHEN, SYDVKM. Trimming removed 3 bases from V and 6 bases from J, with 9 bases in between. The CDR3 reads CASSFGGAEQYF. The CDR3 nucleotides are TGTGCCAGCAGTTTTGGGGGCGCCGAGCAGTACTTC.

The chain links TRBV19 to TRBJ2-7, with D possibly TRBD2 on 6 matching bases. Per the germline V gene, CDR1 is LNHDA and CDR2 is SQIVND (reference sequence). The V gene lost 6 bases and the J gene lost 5 bases, with 17 bases spanning the gap. The CDR3 consists of 14 residues. CDR3 DNA sequence: TGTGCCAGTAGGTCTAGCGCACGTCTCAACGAGCAGTACTTC. Translating gives CASRSSARLNEQYF.

This clone was counted between two and nine times. The V and J genes are TRBV7-6 and TRBJ2-3; 13 bases are shared with TRBD2. The junction had 5 bases not matched to a gene; V was cut back by 5 bases and J by 6 bases. Germline CDR1 and CDR2: SGHVS and FNYEAQ. This CDR3 is 15 amino acids long. CDR3: CASSPQGLAGDTQYF. CDR3 in DNA: TGTGCCAGCAGCCCCCAGGGACTAGCGGGGGATACGCAGTATTTT. Full variable domain (missing parts from reference TRBV7-6 and TRBJ2-3): GAGVSQSPRYKVTKRGQDVALRCDPISGHVSLYWYRQALGQGPEFLTYFNYEAQQDKSGLPNDRFSAERPEGSISTLTIQRTEQRDSAMYRCASSPQGLAGDTQYFGPGTRLTVL.

In DNA form, the CDR3 reads TGTGCCAGCAGCTTAGATCTGACTAGCGGATACAATGAGCAGTTCTTC. This codes for CASSLDLTSGYNEQFF. The V and J genes are TRBV5-4 and TRBJ2-1; 9 bases are a match to TRBD2. With V trimmed by 2 bases and J by 4 bases, 7 bases remained unmatched. The CDR3 loop spans 16 amino acids. Germline V lookup: CDR1 SGHNT, CDR2 YYREEE (reference sequence).

This clone occurred a few times. The chain joins TRBV27 to TRBJ2-1; 7 positions agree with TRBD1. The CDR3 has 15 residues. Germline CDR1 MNHEY, CDR2 SMNVEV (reference sequence). V was clipped by 2 bases and J by 4 bases; unmatched bases: 5. The CDR3 DNA sequence: TGTGCCAGCAGTTTAAGGGGGCAAGGATACAATGAGCAGTTCTTC. Amino acids: CASSLRGQGYNEQFF.

This chain uses TRBV27 with TRBJ1-5; D call uncertain. This CDR3 is 14 amino acids long. Germline CDR1 and CDR2: MNHEY and SMNVEV (reference sequence). The V gene lost 4 bases and the J gene lost 4 bases, with 11 bases spanning the gap. CDR3 DNA: TGTGCCAGCAGTTGGGGAGGGAGTAATCAGCCCCAGCATTTT. It yields the protein CASSWGGSNQPQHF.

By share of the sample, this clone is large (0.1 to 1%). The CDR3 DNA is TGTGCCAGTATCCCAATGGGGGGAGAGGGTGAAGCTTTCTTT. This codes for CASIPMGGEGEAFF. The rearrangement links TRBV19 to TRBJ1-1, with a possible D match to TRBD1 (5 bases). Trimming took 7 bases from V and 7 from J, leaving 19 bases between them. This CDR3 is 14 amino acids long. The V gene's germline CDR1 is LNHDA and CDR2 SQIVND (reference sequence).

Comments on this clone: At one of its ends the junction is not consistent with the germline gene, which may arise from a read error. The rearrangement uses TRBV7-7 and TRBJ1-6; TRBD1 is a possible D gene (5 bases). The CDR3 runs 17 residues. Germline assignment: CDR1 SSHAT and CDR2 FNYEAQ (reference sequence). CDR3 in DNA: TGTGCTAGCAGCACAGGATACCGTGGCTCCTATAATTCACCCCTCCACTTT. This sequence encodes CASSTGYRGSYNSPLHF.

V is TRBV27 and J is TRBJ2-7; no definite D call. Trimming stripped 5 bases from V and 3 bases from J, with 5 bases between. Germline CDR1 is MNHEY and CDR2 is SMNVEV (reference sequence). The CDR3 runs to 11 residues. For the CDR3, the DNA is TGTGCCAGCAGTCACAACTACGAGCAGTACTTC. This gives the protein CASSHNYEQYF.

The chain is built from TRBV15 and TRBJ1-3, with D perhaps TRBD1 (6 bases). Germline V gene data show CDR1 as LNHNV and CDR2 as YYDKDF (reference sequence). V lost 7 bases, J lost 4 bases, and 14 bases lay in between. There are 14 residues in the CDR3. The CDR3 loop is CATTSGGLGNTIYF. Here the CDR3 DNA reads TGTGCCACCACCTCGGGGGGGCTCGGAAACACCATATATTTT.

The chain combines TRBV4-3 with TRBJ2-7, with TRBD1 identical over 9 bases. CDR1 and CDR2 (germline): LGHNA, YSLEER. The CDR3 has 15 amino acids. The ends lost 4 bases at V and 2 bases at J; junction bases unmatched: 6. As DNA, the CDR3 is TGCGCCAGCAGCCCAGTGACAGGGGGAGCCTACGAGCAGTACTTC. Protein sequence: CASSPVTGGAYEQYF.

The V gene is TRBV7-9, the J gene TRBJ2-7, with D maybe TRBD2 (5 bases). There are 12 residues in the CDR3. The ends were cut back, 1 base at V and 6 bases at J, with 7 bases in the middle. CDR1 is SEHNR, CDR2 FQNEAQ, per germline (reference sequence). In DNA form, the CDR3 reads TGTGCCAGCAGCTTAGATGGGAGCGAGCAGTACTTC. The encoded protein is CASSLDGSEQYF.

This clone was picked up a small number of times. The chain employs TRBV6-5 and TRBJ2-3; weak D call: TRBD2 (6 bases). Trimming left V 1 base short and J 3 bases short, with 8 bases between. CDR3 length equals 14 residues. Germline CDR1 is MNHEY and CDR2 is SVGAGI. The CDR3 sequence is CASSYLEGTDTQYF. CDR3 nucleotides: TGTGCCAGCAGTTACTTGGAGGGAACAGATACGCAGTATTTT.

The genes are TRBV28 and TRBJ1-4; D gene uncertain. Trimming took off 6 bases at V and 8 bases at J, with 7 bases between the two ends. In germline, CDR1 is MDHEN, CDR2 SYDVKM. The CDR3 sequence is 11 residues long. CDR3 bases: TGTGCCAGCAGATTCGGGGAAAAACTGTTTTTT. This translates into CASRFGEKLFF.

The chain recombines TRBV4-1 with TRBJ2-7; the match to TRBD1 covers 7 bases. The CDR3 runs 15 residues. Germline CDR1 reads MGHRA; CDR2 reads YSYEKL. Trimming took 4 bases from V and 5 from J; bases not matched to a gene: 11. The chain's CDR3 is CASSPSGTEVHEQYF. The CDR3 nucleotides read TGCGCCAGCAGCCCTTCGGGGACAGAGGTTCACGAGCAGTACTTC.

This clone has a handful of counts. The chain is built from TRBV18 and TRBJ2-1; TRBD2 matches 12 bases. The germline V gene encodes CDR1 KGHSH and CDR2 LQKENI. With V trimmed by 1 base and J by 5 bases, 3 bases remained unmatched. The CDR3 spans 16 residues. Written as DNA, the CDR3 is TGTGCCAGCTCACCACGGACTAGCGGGATCAACAATGAGCAGTTCTTC. This gives the protein CASSPRTSGINNEQFF.

The chain employs TRBV4-1 and TRBJ2-1; TRBD1 is a possible D gene (6 bases). The CDR3 is 15 amino acids. The germline V and J ends were trimmed by 6 bases and 9 bases, with 21 bases remaining between them. Germline values: CDR1 MGHRA, CDR2 YSYEKL. The CDR3 loop is CASRSEGGPSSEQFF. The CDR3 nucleotides read TGCGCCAGCAGGTCAGAAGGGGGACCCTCCTCTGAGCAGTTCTTC.

This sequence joins TRBV4-3 and TRBJ2-1; no definite D call. The CDR3 has 15 residues. Germline-derived CDR1 and CDR2 are LGHNA and YSLEER. Trimming removed 0 bases at V and 4 bases at J, with 10 bases between. CDR3 sequence reads: CASSQDRSEYNEQFF. For the CDR3, the DNA is TGCGCCAGCAGCCAAGATAGGAGCGAATACAATGAGCAGTTCTTC.

This clone was observed once. V usage is TRBV5-1 and J usage is TRBJ1-1; D may be TRBD1 (5 bases). Trimming took 0 bases from V and 1 from J, leaving 7 bases between them. CDR1 SGHRS and CDR2 YFSETQ come from the germline V gene. This CDR3 contains 14 residues. The CDR3 DNA follows: TGCGCCAGCAGCTTGGCGGGGGGGAACACTGAAGCTTTCTTT. It codes for CASSLAGGNTEAFF.

J is TRBJ2-7 and V is TRBV7-2; no clear D. CDR1 and CDR2 from the germline V gene are SGHTA and FQGNSA. The CDR3 runs to 13 residues. V shed 3 bases and J shed 2 bases, with 8 bases lying between them. The CDR3 is CASSLVETYEQYF. The CDR3 DNA is TGTGCCAGCAGCTTGGTGGAGACCTACGAGCAGTACTTC.

This chain uses TRBV19 with TRBJ2-1; the D gene is possibly TRBD2 (6 bases). Between the trimmed V and J ends, which lost 1 base and 0 bases, there was a span of 7 bases. Germline values: CDR1 LNHDA, CDR2 SQIVND (reference sequence). The CDR3 has 15 amino acids. CDR3 amino acids: CASSIGGVSYNEQFF. The CDR3 region has the DNA TGTGCCAGTAGTATAGGCGGGGTCTCCTACAATGAGCAGTTCTTC. Based on the CDR3 plus reference TRBV19 and TRBJ2-1, the full variable domain is DGGITQSPKYLFRKEGQNVTLSCEQNLNHDAMYWYRQDPGQGLRLIYYSQIVNDFQKGDIAEGYSVSREKKESFPLTVTSAQKNPTAFYLCASSIGGVSYNEQFFGPGTRLTVL.

The gene calls are TRBV29-1 and TRBJ1-3, with 8 bases identical to TRBD1. Germline CDR1 reads SQVTM; CDR2 reads ANQGSEA. There are 15 residues in the CDR3. With 6 bases clipped from V and 4 bases from J, the junction kept 11 bases outside the gene matches. CDR3 residues: CSVAGTGDPGNTIYF. CDR3 coding DNA: TGCAGCGTAGCCGGGACAGGCGACCCAGGAAACACCATATATTTT.

In this sample, this clone turned up a few times. The V call is TRBV5-1, the J call TRBJ2-1; 12 bases agree with TRBD2. CDR1 SGHRS and CDR2 YFSETQ come from the germline V gene. The J segment lost 7 bases and the V segment lost 4 bases, leaving 9 bases of the junction unmatched. There are 16 residues in the CDR3. The CDR3 region is CASSTGLAGRGNEQFF. CDR3 in DNA: TGCGCCAGCAGCACCGGACTAGCGGGACGGGGGAATGAGCAGTTCTTC.

The chain carries TRBV28 and TRBJ2-3; 9 bases align to TRBD1. Losses at the gene ends were 5 bases for V and 3 bases for J; bases not matched to a gene: 9. Germline CDR1 reads MDHEN; CDR2 reads SYDVKM. The CDR3 contains 16 residues. CDR3 sequence (DNA): TGTGCCAGCAGTACTCGACAGGGGGTAAGAACAGATACGCAGTATTTT. This translates into CASSTRQGVRTDTQYF.